The 9 T cell receptor beta chains given below trace back to one sample, sequenced in a study of blood T cell repertoires in COVID-19. Libraries were prepared by immunoSEQ multiplex PCR; TCRdb keeps only in-frame clonotypes and omits some of them. Among roughly 200,000 clones, less than 90% were seen once, and the ten largest hold around 1.6%. Sequencing used peripheral blood. These receptors all stem from a man aged 65 to 85 with acute or convalescent COVID-19.

The chain combines TRBV5-6 with TRBJ1-5, with 8 bases fitting TRBD1. Trimming at V came to 4 bases and at J to 3 bases, leaving 6 bases not matched to a gene. The CDR3 loop spans 15 amino acids. Germline V gene data show CDR1 as SGHDT and CDR2 as YYEEEE. CDR3 nucleotides: TGTGCCAGCAGCCTGGGACAGGTTAACAATCAGCCCCAGCATTTT. This translates into CASSLGQVNNQPQHF.

Here the CDR3 reads CATSDSRRYTGELFF. The CDR3 bases are TGTGCCACCAGTGACTCCAGGCGCTACACCGGGGAGCTGTTTTTT. The chain is built from TRBV24-1 and TRBJ2-2, with D unclear. This CDR3 is built from 15 residues. Germline lookup yields CDR1 KGHDR and CDR2 SFDVKD. V was cut by 4 bases and J by 3 bases, with 11 bases left in between.

This chain joins TRBV7-3 and TRBJ2-5; D gene unclear. The V gene lost 0 bases and the J gene lost 5 bases, with 7 bases spanning the gap. The CDR3 has 13 residues. Looked up from germline, CDR1 is SGHTA and CDR2 is FQGTGA. CDR3 DNA: TGTGCCAGCAGCTTAACGCGAGAGGAGACCCAGTACTTC. Translation: CASSLTREETQYF.

This sequence joins TRBV27 and TRBJ2-1; perhaps TRBD1 as D (7 bases). V lost 0 bases and J 7 bases, leaving 16 bases between the germline ends. The CDR3 extends over 16 amino acids. From germline, CDR1 is MNHEY and CDR2 SMNVEV (reference sequence). The CDR3 DNA reads TGTGCCAGCAGTTTATCGATCCCGACAGGGAGGAATGAGCAGTTCTTC. Protein product: CASSLSIPTGRNEQFF.

The rearrangement uses TRBV15 and TRBJ1-1; D is unresolved. The CDR3 sequence is 14 residues long. V lost 4 bases and J lost 0, with 9 bases in between. Germline CDR1 and CDR2: LNHNV and YYDKDF (reference sequence). CDR3 DNA sequence: TGTGCCACCAGCATGAGGGCGATGAACACTGAAGCTTTCTTT. Translating it yields CATSMRAMNTEAFF.

V and J are TRBV15 and TRBJ2-1; 10 bases align to TRBD2. J was trimmed by 2 bases and V by 5 bases; bases with no gene match: 6. The germline gives CDR1 LNHNV, CDR2 YYDKDF (reference sequence). The length of the CDR3 is 16 residues. The CDR3 coding sequence is TGTGCCACCAGCCTAGCGGGAGTAAGGGCCTACAATGAGCAGTTCTTC. Translating it yields CATSLAGVRAYNEQFF.

This chain joins TRBV7-9 and TRBJ1-4, with 7 bases that match TRBD1. The CDR3 contains 14 residues. V dropped 5 bases and J dropped 4; count of bases not matched to a gene: 4. Germline-derived CDR1 and CDR2 are SEHNR and FQNEAQ (reference sequence). DNA for the CDR3: TGTGCCAGCAGCCCCGGGACAGTTAATGAAAAACTGTTTTTT. Protein: CASSPGTVNEKLFF.

The gene calls are TRBV9 and TRBJ1-5; 9 bases agree with TRBD1. The CDR3 contains 15 residues. Trimming took 3 bases from V and 1 from J; bases not matched to a gene: 2. Germline CDR1 is SGDLS and CDR2 is YYNGEE. The CDR3 DNA is TGTGCCAGCAGCGCACAGGGGGCCAGCAATCAGCCCCAGCATTTT. Translating gives CASSAQGASNQPQHF.

This chain joins TRBV5-1 and TRBJ2-3; the match to TRBD2 covers 11 bases. Germline CDR1 SGHRS, CDR2 YFSETQ. The ends lost 3 bases at V and 1 base at J; junction bases unmatched: 7. There are 17 residues in the CDR3. The CDR3 reads CASSWGLAVAGTDTQYF. In DNA, the CDR3 is TGCGCCAGCAGCTGGGGACTAGCGGTGGCTGGCACAGATACGCAGTATTTT. Supplemented by reference TRBV5-1 and TRBJ2-3, the full variable domain reads KAGVTQTPRYLIKTRGQQVTLSCSPISGHRSVSWYQQTPGQGLQFLFEYFSETQRNKGNFPGRFSGRQFSNSRSEMNVSTLELGDSALYLCASSWGLAVAGTDTQYFGPGTRLTVL.